These 5 T cell receptor beta chains were all obtained from the same sample, sequenced in a study of sequential checkpoint blockade in melanoma. The treatment denotes: randomized to nivolumab then ipilimumab (arm A) or the reverse (arm B). The assay was immunoSEQ multiplex PCR, and TCRdb's table has in-frame clones only and misses some. Among over 8,000 clones listed, 45% to 60% were seen once. Here the sequenced sample was CD8+ T cells sorted from blood (inferred from file names), taken from a patient given nivolumab and ipilimumab in sequence. These TCRs come from a human donor with melanoma.

This clone was detected a few times. At one boundary the junction diverges from the germline segment, which might be a read error. Other DNA sequences from this sample encode an identical CDR3 as well. The rearrangement uses TRBV5-4 and TRBJ2-5; D remains ambiguous. Germline assignment: CDR1 SGHNT and CDR2 YYREEE (reference sequence). The CDR3 has 15 amino acids. The CDR3 sequence is CASSQDRGTQETQYF. The CDR3 DNA follows: TGCGCCAGCAGCCAAGATAGAGGCACCCAAGAGACCCAGTACTTC.

This clone was counted only a few times. The chain recombines TRBV27 with TRBJ2-7; TRBD1 agrees at 8 bases. The germline V gene encodes CDR1 MNHEY and CDR2 SMNVEV (reference sequence). The CDR3 is made up of 14 amino acids. Losses at the gene ends were 3 bases for V and 5 bases for J; bases not matched to a gene: 6. The CDR3 region has the DNA TGTGCCAGCAGTTTGTTCAGGGGGCTCAACGAGCAGTACTTC. Its protein product is CASSLFRGLNEQYF.

CDR3 in DNA: TGTGCCAGCAGTTACTCGACAGGGACGGTCACCGAGCAGTACTTC. Translating gives CASSYSTGTVTEQYF. This chain uses TRBV6-5 with TRBJ2-7; 7 bases are shared with TRBD1. This CDR3 has 15 residues. V gave up 0 bases and J gave up 6 bases; unmatched junction bases: 8. Germline assignment: CDR1 MNHEY and CDR2 SVGAGI.

There are a few counts of this clone. V usage is TRBV29-1 and J usage is TRBJ2-2; D perhaps matches TRBD2 (5 bases). The CDR3 is 12 amino acids. Trimming stripped 5 bases from V and 8 bases from J, with 12 bases between. Germline CDR1 SQVTM, CDR2 ANQGSEA. CDR3: CSVSGVAGELFF. The DNA of the CDR3 is TGCAGCGTTAGTGGAGTAGCGGGGGAGCTGTTTTTT.

This clone was seen only a few times. This rearrangement joins TRBV9 to TRBJ2-7, with 10 bases fitting TRBD1. Germline CDR1 and CDR2: SGDLS and YYNGEE. This CDR3 region has 15 residues. The V and J ends lost 3 bases and 7 bases, in that order; junction bases with no gene match: 10. The chain's CDR3 is CASSAAGQGRGEQYF. The CDR3 DNA sequence: TGTGCCAGCAGCGCCGCGGGACAGGGGCGAGGGGAGCAGTACTTC.